The next 24 T cell receptor beta chains were all read from a single sample in a study of Graves' ophthalmopathy and Graves' hyperthyroidism. The TCR beta CDR3 regions underwent amplification from RNA transcripts. The first-round RT-PCR employed HTBI primers together with the Qiagen OneStep RT-PCR kit. A multiplex PCR was then performed as the second round. TCRdb re-analysed the multiplex PCR reads in MiXCR, keeping a single row per CDR3 protein. The sample includes roughly 160,000 distinct CDR3 sequences, 39% seen only once; the top ten take approximately 8.9%. Source material: peripheral blood. The source is a man under 40 with Graves' ophthalmopathy.

This clonotype was seen at least ten times. The chain joins TRBV28 to TRBJ1-2; D is unclear. The CDR3 length is 14 residues. V was trimmed by 4 bases and J by 0 bases, leaving 9 bases between them. Germline lookup yields CDR1 MDHEN and CDR2 SYDVKM. The CDR3 nucleotides read TGTGCCAGCAGTTCTAGCCTAGCTAACTATGGCTACACCTTC. Translating gives CASSSSLANYGYTF.

Written as DNA, the CDR3 is TGTGCCAGCAGCTCCCGTGCCGGGACAGGGGGCCAAGCTTTCTTT. The encoded protein is CASSSRAGTGGQAFF. The genes are TRBV28 and TRBJ1-1; 12 nucleotides agree with TRBD1. The CDR3 contains 15 residues. Trimming took 6 bases from V and 9 from J; bases not matched to a gene: 11. Germline values: CDR1 MDHEN, CDR2 SYDVKM.

The chain joins TRBV19 to TRBJ1-2, with 7 bases that match TRBD1. J gave up 2 bases and V 6 bases, and 6 bases lay outside the gene matches. The CDR3 is 14 amino acids. The V gene's germline CDR1 is LNHDA and CDR2 SQIVND (reference sequence). CDR3 protein: CASSRDRRNYGYTF. DNA for the CDR3: TGTGCCAGTAGCCGGGACAGAAGGAACTATGGCTACACCTTC.

J is TRBJ1-1 and V is TRBV6-2 or TRBV6-3; no clear D gene. V gave up 11 bases and J gave up 0 bases, with 13 bases separating them. Germline assignment: CDR1 MNHEY and CDR2 SVGEGT. The CDR3 totals 13 residues. This CDR3 is CASRFEVNTEAFF. The CDR3 nucleotides read TGTGCCTCCCGCTTTGAGGTGAACACTGAAGCTTTCTTT.

This clonotype appeared a single time. J is TRBJ2-2 and V is TRBV25-1; 7 bases are shared with TRBD1. The germline CDR1 and CDR2 sequences are MGHDK and SYGVNS. There are 14 residues in the CDR3. Germline trimming cut 4 bases from V and 6 bases from J; bases unmatched to any gene: 5. CDR3 nucleotides: TGTGCCAGCAGTGCTACAGGGGCTCCCGGGGAGCTGTTTTTT. This codes for CASSATGAPGELFF.

There are a few counts of this clonotype. The chain recombines TRBV6-5 with TRBJ1-1, with D possibly matching TRBD1 (6 bases). V lost 9 bases and J 1 base, leaving 18 bases between the germline ends. The germline gives CDR1 MNHEY, CDR2 SVGAGI. This CDR3 has 15 residues. DNA of the CDR3: TGTGCCAGTCAGTACTCCCCGGGACAGAACACTGAAGCTTTCTTT. It yields the protein CASQYSPGQNTEAFF.

A word on this clonotype: A read error may account for a junction end that differs from germline. The J gene is TRBJ2-7, the V gene TRBV7-3, with D hard to call. The CDR3 covers 14 residues. Looked up from germline, CDR1 is SGHTA and CDR2 is FQGTGA. Here the CDR3 DNA reads TGTGTCAGCAGCCCCCATCATAACTCCTACGAGCAGTACTTC. It encodes CVSSPHHNSYEQYF.

The chain uses TRBV30 and TRBJ2-5; 9 bases map to TRBD2. This CDR3 is built from 15 residues. Germline values: CDR1 GTSNPN, CDR2 SVGIG (reference sequence). The CDR3 region is CAGKGGSGRLETQYF. The DNA of the CDR3 is TGTGCGGGGAAAGGGGGCAGCGGGAGGTTGGAGACCCAGTACTTC.

This clonotype has at least ten counts. The chain is built from TRBV12-3 or TRBV12-4 and TRBJ1-5; D might be TRBD1 (5 bases). The CDR3 consists of 13 residues. V lost 4 bases, J lost 5 bases, and 9 bases lay in between. In DNA, the CDR3 is TGTGCCAGCAGTTCAGGGTTACATCAGCCCCAGCATTTT. Translating it yields CASSSGLHQPQHF.

This clonotype was counted ten times or more. The rearrangement links TRBV12-3 or TRBV12-4 to TRBJ2-7, with D possibly TRBD1 on 6 matching bases. Trimming stripped 4 bases from V and 3 bases from J, with 16 bases between. The CDR3 has 15 residues. The CDR3 DNA reads TGTGCCAGCAGTTCTCCTCAGGGGCTTCGCTACGAGCAGTACTTC. Its translation: CASSSPQGLRYEQYF.

The chain combines TRBV6-1 with TRBJ2-5; 14 positions match TRBD2. V lost 7 bases to trimming and J lost 3 bases; unmatched junction nucleotides: 7. CDR1 and CDR2 from the germline V gene are MNHNS and SASEGT. The length of the CDR3 is 16 residues. This CDR3 is CASTAEGLAGEETQYF. The DNA for the CDR3 is TGTGCCAGCACCGCCGAGGGACTAGCGGGAGAAGAGACCCAGTACTTC.

This clonotype was counted many times. The chain recombines TRBV7-2 with TRBJ2-2, with unresolved D. V lost 2 bases to trimming and J lost 0 bases, with 10 bases between them. This CDR3 contains 16 residues. CDR1 is SGHTA, CDR2 FQGNSA, per germline. The CDR3 nucleotides are TGTGCCAGCAGCTTAACGGGTTCCTCGAACACCGGGGAGCTGTTTTTT. Encoded protein: CASSLTGSSNTGELFF. The full variable domain, in which reference TRBV7-2 and TRBJ2-2 provide the parts outside the CDR3, is GAGVSQSPSNKVTEKGKDVELRCDPISGHTALYWYRQSLGQGLEFLIYFQGNSAPDKSGLPSDRFSAERTGGSVSTLTIQRTQQEDSAVYLCASSLTGSSNTGELFFGEGSRLTVL.

This clonotype has ten or more counts. The chain employs TRBV20-1 and TRBJ2-7; TRBD1 or TRBD2 may be the D gene (5 bases each). The length of the CDR3 is 12 residues. V was cut by 0 bases and J by 4 bases, with 7 bases left in between. Looked up from germline, CDR1 is DFQATT and CDR2 is SNEGSKA (reference sequence). The CDR3 nucleotides are TGCAGTGCTAGAGAGGGGGAGTACGAGCAGTACTTC. Translating it yields CSAREGEYEQYF.

This clonotype was detected many times. This CDR3 reads CASSHRMGTYGYTF. The DNA of the CDR3 is TGTGCCAGCAGCCATAGAATGGGGACCTATGGCTACACCTTC. V and J are TRBV7-2 and TRBJ1-2, with D possibly matching TRBD1 (5 bases). Germline assignment: CDR1 SGHTA and CDR2 FQGNSA. V lost 5 bases, J lost 4 bases, and 14 bases lay in between. This CDR3 is built from 14 residues.

The rearrangement links TRBV7-8 to TRBJ1-5, with 9 bases matching TRBD1. Unmatched junction bases numbered 2, after V lost 4 bases and J lost 1 base. This CDR3 is 15 amino acids long. Germline assignment: CDR1 SGHVS and CDR2 FQNEAQ. The CDR3 here is CASSSGQGSNQPQHF. In DNA form, the CDR3 reads TGTGCCAGCAGCTCGGGACAGGGAAGCAATCAGCCCCAGCATTTT. The variable domain in full, completed from reference TRBV7-8 and TRBJ1-5, reads GAGVSQSPRYKVAKRGQDVALRCDPISGHVSLFWYQQALGQGPEFLTYFQNEAQLDKSGLPSDRFFAERPEGSVSTLKIQRTQQEDSAVYLCASSSGQGSNQPQHFGDGTRLSIL.

This clonotype was observed at least ten times. The chain employs TRBV9 and TRBJ2-5, with TRBD2 matching 11 bases. This CDR3 comprises 17 residues. Per germline, CDR1 SGDLS and CDR2 YYNGEE. V was pared by 3 bases and J by 5 bases, with 12 bases of the junction left unmatched. Written as DNA, the CDR3 is TGTGCCAGCAGCGGAAGTCGAACTAGCGGGAGTGGGGAGACCCAGTACTTC. The encoded protein is CASSGSRTSGSGETQYF.

The table lists this clonotype with many counts. The J gene is TRBJ1-1, the V gene TRBV11-1; D is uncertain. V was shortened by 4 bases and J by 1 base, with 7 bases between the two germline ends. Germline V CDR1 and CDR2: SGHAT, FQDESV (reference sequence). This CDR3 has 13 residues. The CDR3 DNA follows: TGTGCCAGCAGCTCCACGAGGAACACTGAAGCTTTCTTT. Its translation is CASSSTRNTEAFF.

At least ten counts were recorded for this clonotype. This chain connects TRBV6-1 to TRBJ2-4; D is tentatively TRBD1 or TRBD2 (5 bases each). The CDR3 covers 13 residues. The V end lost 7 bases, the J end lost 9 bases, and 16 bases lay between the germline ends. From germline, CDR1 is MNHNS and CDR2 SASEGT. CDR3 nucleotide sequence: TGTGCCAGCACCAACCCAGGGAGATCCATTCAGTACTTC. Its translation: CASTNPGRSIQYF.

J is TRBJ1-1 and V is TRBV7-3; D is ambiguous. Trimming pared 3 bases from V and 1 base from J, leaving 6 bases between. Germline lookup yields CDR1 SGHTA and CDR2 FQGTGA. This CDR3 has 13 residues. The chain's CDR3 is CASSFSPNTEAFF. The CDR3, as DNA: TGTGCCAGCAGCTTTTCCCCGAACACTGAAGCTTTCTTT.

This clonotype appeared many times. This chain uses TRBV12-3 or TRBV12-4 with TRBJ2-7; the D is unclear. Trimming took off 3 bases at V and 4 bases at J, with 10 bases between the two ends. CDR3 length equals 13 residues. CDR3 DNA: TGTGCCAGCAGTTTGCATCCCGGGTACGAGCAGTACTTC. Protein: CASSLHPGYEQYF.

This clonotype was observed a single time. V and J are TRBV28 and TRBJ2-7; 7 bases are a match to TRBD2. Germline V gene data show CDR1 as MDHEN and CDR2 as SYDVKM. Trimming removed 10 bases from V and 1 base from J; junction bases left unmatched: 7. The CDR3 is made up of 13 amino acids. The CDR3 is CATGRESSYEQYF. CDR3 nucleotides: TGTGCCACAGGGAGGGAAAGTTCCTACGAGCAGTACTTC.

This clonotype was counted at least ten times. This sequence joins TRBV11-3 and TRBJ2-5; 8 nucleotides match TRBD1. Trimming took 5 bases from V and 4 from J; bases not matched to a gene: 6. The V gene's germline CDR1 is SGHNT and CDR2 YENEEA. The CDR3 contains 14 residues. DNA of the CDR3: TGTGCCAGCAGCCCAGGGACAGGCTCAGAGACCCAGTACTTC. It yields the protein CASSPGTGSETQYF.

V gene TRBV6-4 combines with J gene TRBJ1-2; 9 bases line up with TRBD1. The CDR3 is 16 residues long. The germline gives CDR1 MRHNA, CDR2 SNTAGT. J was trimmed by 4 bases and V by 6 bases; bases with no gene match: 12. This chain's CDR3 is CASSPTWTGASYGYTF. The CDR3 region has the DNA TGTGCCAGCAGCCCTACTTGGACAGGGGCGAGCTATGGCTACACCTTC.

The table lists this clonotype with many counts. V usage is TRBV13 and J usage is TRBJ2-7; D remains unclear. Germline V lookup: CDR1 PRHDT, CDR2 FYEKMQ (reference sequence). Trimming took 3 bases from V and 3 from J, leaving 6 bases between them. This CDR3 has 12 amino acids. The CDR3 protein is CASSLDGYEQYF. For the CDR3, the DNA is TGTGCCAGCAGCTTGGACGGCTACGAGCAGTACTTC.